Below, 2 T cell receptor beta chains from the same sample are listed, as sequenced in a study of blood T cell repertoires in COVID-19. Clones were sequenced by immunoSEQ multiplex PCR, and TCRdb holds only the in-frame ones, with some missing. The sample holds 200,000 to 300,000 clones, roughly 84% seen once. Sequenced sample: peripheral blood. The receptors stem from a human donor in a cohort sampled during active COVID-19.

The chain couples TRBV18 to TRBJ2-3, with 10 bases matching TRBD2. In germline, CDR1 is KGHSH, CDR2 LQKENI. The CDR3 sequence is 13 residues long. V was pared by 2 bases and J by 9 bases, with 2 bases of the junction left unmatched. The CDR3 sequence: CASSPGLAETQYF. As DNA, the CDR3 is TGTGCCAGCTCACCAGGACTAGCGGAGACGCAGTATTTT. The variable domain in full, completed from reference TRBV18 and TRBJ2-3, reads NAGVMQNPRHLVRRRGQEARLRCSPMKGHSHVYWYRQLPEEGLKFMVYLQKENIIDESGMPKERFSAEFPKEGPSILRIQQVVRGDSAAYFCASSPGLAETQYFGPGTRLTVL.

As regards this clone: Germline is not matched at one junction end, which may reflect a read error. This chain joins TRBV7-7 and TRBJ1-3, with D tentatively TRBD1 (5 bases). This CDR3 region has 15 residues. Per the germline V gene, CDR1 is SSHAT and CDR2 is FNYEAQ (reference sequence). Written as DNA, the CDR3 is TGTGCTAGCAGCCAAGACAGAAACTCTGGAAACACCATATATTTT. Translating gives CASSQDRNSGNTIYF.